This T cell receptor beta chain originates from a study of cytomegalovirus exposure and HLA in healthy donors. Whole-study findings and limits: As confirmed in vitro, three CMV-associated chains were specific for CMV antigens.

This clone has a single count. Its specificity is not known. V was pared by 6 bases and J by 15 bases, with 13 bases of the junction left unmatched. The V gene's germline CDR1 is SNHLY and CDR2 FYNNEI. CDR3 length: 13 residues. In the PCR, 60 Vbeta and 13 Jbeta primers were used. TCRdb's table, derived via immunoSEQ multiplex PCR, lists solely in-frame clones and lacks some. The sample comprises around 150,000 clones, approximately 9% of which are singletons, and less than 2% rests with the top ten. Sequencing was performed on PBMCs. V and J are TRBV2 and TRBJ2-1; TRBD2 matches at 8 bases. The TCR sequence derives from a male donor in good health and CMV-seronegative. This CDR3 reads CASRPTSGGLGFF. The CDR3, as DNA: TGTGCCAGCAGGCCTACTAGCGGAGGCTTGGGGTTCTTC.